This TCR beta chain was recorded in a study of control samples from healthy donors and cancer patients. Data came from immunoSEQ multiplex PCR; TCRdb stores just in-frame clones and leaves some out. The sample yields over 100,000 clones, around 89% seen once. The CDR3 totals 13 residues. Germline V gives CDR1 MNHEY, CDR2 SMNVEV (reference sequence). V was pared by 6 bases and J by 2 bases, with 11 bases between. This TCR was sampled from a woman aged 50 to 60 in good health. Sample: blood. The chain is built from TRBV27 and TRBJ2-7, with D hard to call. CDR3 region: CASRGPAAYEQYF. The CDR3 region has the DNA TGTGCCAGCAGGGGCCCTGCGGCCTACGAGCAGTACTTC.